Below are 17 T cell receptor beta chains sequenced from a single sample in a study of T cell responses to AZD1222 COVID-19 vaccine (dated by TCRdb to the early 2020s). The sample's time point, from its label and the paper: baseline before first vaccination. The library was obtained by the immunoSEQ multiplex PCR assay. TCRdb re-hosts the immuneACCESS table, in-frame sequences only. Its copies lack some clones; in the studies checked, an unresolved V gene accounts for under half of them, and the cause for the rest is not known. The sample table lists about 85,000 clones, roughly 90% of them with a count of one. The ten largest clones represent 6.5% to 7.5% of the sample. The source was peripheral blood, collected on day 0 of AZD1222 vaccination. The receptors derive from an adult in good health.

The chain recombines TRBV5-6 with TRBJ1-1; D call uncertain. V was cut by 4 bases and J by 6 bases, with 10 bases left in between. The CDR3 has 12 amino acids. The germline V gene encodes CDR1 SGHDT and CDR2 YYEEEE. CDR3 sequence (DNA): TGTGCCAGCAGCCTACGTGAGGCTGAAGCTTTCTTT. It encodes CASSLREAEAFF.

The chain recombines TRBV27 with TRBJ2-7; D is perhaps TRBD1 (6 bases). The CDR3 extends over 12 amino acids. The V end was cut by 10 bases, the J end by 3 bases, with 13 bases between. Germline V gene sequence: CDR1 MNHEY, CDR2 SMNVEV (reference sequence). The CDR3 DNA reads TGTGCCACCCGGGACACTTACTACGAGCAGTACTTC. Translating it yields CATRDTYYEQYF.

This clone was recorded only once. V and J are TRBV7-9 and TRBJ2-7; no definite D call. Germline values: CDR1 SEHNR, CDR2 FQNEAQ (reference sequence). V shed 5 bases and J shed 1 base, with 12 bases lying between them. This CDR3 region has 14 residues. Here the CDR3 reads CASSPPTSSYEQYF. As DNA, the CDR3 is TGTGCCAGCAGCCCCCCGACATCGTCCTACGAGCAGTACTTC.

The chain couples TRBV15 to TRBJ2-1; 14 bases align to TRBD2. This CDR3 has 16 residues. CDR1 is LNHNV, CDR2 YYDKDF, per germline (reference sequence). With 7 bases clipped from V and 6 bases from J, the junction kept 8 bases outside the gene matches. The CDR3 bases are TGTGCCACCATCAACGCGGGACTAGCGGGAGTCAATGAGCAGTTCTTC. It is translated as CATINAGLAGVNEQFF.

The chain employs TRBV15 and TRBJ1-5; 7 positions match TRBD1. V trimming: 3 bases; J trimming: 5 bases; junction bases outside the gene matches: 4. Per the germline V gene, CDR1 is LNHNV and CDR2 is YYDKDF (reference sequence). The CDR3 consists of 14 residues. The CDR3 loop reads CATSRGQIDQPQHF. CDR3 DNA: TGTGCCACCAGCAGGGGACAGATAGATCAGCCCCAGCATTTT.

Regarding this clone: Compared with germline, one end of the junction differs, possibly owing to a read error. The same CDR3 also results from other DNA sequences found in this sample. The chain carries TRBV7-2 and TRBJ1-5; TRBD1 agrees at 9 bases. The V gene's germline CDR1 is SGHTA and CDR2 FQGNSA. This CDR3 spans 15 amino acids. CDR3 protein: CASSLGQGSNQPQHF. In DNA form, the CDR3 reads TGTGCCAGCAGTTTAGGACAGGGGAGCAATCAGCCCCAGCATTTT.

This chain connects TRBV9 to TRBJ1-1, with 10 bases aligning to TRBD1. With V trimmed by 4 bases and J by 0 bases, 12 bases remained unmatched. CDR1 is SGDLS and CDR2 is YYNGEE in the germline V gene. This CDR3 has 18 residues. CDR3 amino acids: CASSPHPGQGIMNTEAFF. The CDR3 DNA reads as TGTGCCAGCAGCCCCCATCCGGGACAGGGGATCATGAACACTGAAGCTTTCTTT. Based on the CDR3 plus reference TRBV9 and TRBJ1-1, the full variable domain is DSGVTQTPKHLITATGQRVTLRCSPRSGDLSVYWYQQSLDQGLQFLIQYYNGEERAKGNILERFSAQQFPDLHSELNLSSLELGDSALYFCASSPHPGQGIMNTEAFFGQGTRLTVV.

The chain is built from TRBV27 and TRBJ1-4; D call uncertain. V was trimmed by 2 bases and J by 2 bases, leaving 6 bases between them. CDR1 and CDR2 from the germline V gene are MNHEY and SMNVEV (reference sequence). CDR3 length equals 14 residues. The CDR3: CASSLRQTNEKLFF. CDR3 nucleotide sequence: TGTGCCAGCAGTTTACGTCAGACTAATGAAAAACTGTTTTTT.

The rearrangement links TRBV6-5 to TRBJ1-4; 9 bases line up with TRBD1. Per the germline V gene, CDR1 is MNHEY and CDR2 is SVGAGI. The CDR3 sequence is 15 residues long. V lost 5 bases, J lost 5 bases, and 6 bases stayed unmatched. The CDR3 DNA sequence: TGTGCCAGCAGTAGTAAGGGACAGGGAAATGAAAAACTGTTTTTT. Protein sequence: CASSSKGQGNEKLFF.

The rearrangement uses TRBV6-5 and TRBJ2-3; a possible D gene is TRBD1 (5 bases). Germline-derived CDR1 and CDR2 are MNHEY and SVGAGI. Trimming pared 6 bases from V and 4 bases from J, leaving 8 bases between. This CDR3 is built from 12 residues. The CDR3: CASRQGADTQYF. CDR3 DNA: TGTGCCAGCAGGCAGGGTGCAGATACGCAGTATTTT.

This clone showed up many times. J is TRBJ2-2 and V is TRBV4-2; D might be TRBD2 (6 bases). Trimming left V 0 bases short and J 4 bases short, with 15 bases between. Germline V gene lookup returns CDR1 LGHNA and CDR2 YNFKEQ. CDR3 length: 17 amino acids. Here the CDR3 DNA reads TGTGCCAGCAGCCAAGATCGATTGGGGGGAGTCACCGGGGAGCTGTTTTTT. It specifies CASSQDRLGGVTGELFF.

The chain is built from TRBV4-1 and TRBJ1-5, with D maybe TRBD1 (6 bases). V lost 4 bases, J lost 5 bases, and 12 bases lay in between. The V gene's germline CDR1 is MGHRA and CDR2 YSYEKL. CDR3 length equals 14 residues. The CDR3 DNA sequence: TGCGCCAGCAGCCGTGGGGGCATGGATCAGCCCCAGCATTTT. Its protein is CASSRGGMDQPQHF.

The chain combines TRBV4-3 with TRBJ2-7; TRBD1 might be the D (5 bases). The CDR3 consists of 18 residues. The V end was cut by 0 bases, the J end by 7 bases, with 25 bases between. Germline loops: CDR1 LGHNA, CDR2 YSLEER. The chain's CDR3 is CASSQDLGWGRTSGEQYF. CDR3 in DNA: TGCGCCAGCAGCCAAGATCTCGGGTGGGGCAGGACCTCCGGGGAGCAGTACTTC.

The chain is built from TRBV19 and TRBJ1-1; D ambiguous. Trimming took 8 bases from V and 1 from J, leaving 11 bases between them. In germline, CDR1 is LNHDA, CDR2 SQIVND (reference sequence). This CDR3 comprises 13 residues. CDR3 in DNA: TGTGCCAGTGGCCCTCCGGGGAACACTGAAGCTTTCTTT. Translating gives CASGPPGNTEAFF.

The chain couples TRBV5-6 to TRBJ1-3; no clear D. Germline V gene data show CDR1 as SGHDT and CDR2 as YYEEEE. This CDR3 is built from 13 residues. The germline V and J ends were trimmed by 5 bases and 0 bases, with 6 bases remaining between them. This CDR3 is CASSFLSGNTIYF. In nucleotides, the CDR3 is TGTGCCAGCAGTTTCCTCTCTGGAAACACCATATATTTT.

The CDR3 is CASRGLAATDTQYF. In DNA, the CDR3 is TGTGCCAGCAGGGGACTAGCGGCCACAGATACGCAGTATTTT. The rearrangement uses TRBV27 and TRBJ2-3; TRBD2 matches 11 bases. V lost 6 bases, J lost 2 bases, and 1 base stayed unmatched. The CDR3 is 14 residues long. Germline assignment: CDR1 MNHEY and CDR2 SMNVEV (reference sequence).

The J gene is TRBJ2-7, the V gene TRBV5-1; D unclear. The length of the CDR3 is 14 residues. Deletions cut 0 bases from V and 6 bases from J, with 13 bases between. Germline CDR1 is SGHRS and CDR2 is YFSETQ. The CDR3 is CASSLANLGSEQYF. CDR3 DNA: TGCGCCAGCAGCTTGGCCAATTTGGGAAGCGAGCAGTACTTC.